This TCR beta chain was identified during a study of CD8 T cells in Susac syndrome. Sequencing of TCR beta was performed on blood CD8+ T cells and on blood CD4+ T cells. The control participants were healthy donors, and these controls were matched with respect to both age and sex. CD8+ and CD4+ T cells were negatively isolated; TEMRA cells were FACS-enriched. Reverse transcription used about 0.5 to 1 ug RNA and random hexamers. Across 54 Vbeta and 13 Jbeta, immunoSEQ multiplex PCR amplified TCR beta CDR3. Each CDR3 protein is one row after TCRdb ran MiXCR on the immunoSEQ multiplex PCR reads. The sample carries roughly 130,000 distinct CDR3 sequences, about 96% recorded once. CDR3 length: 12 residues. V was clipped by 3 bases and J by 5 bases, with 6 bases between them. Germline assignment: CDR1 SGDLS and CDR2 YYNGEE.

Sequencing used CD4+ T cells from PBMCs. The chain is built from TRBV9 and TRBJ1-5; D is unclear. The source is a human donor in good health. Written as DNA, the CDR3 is TGTGCCAGCAGCGGGCTGGATCAGCCCCAGCATTTT. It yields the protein CASSGLDQPQHF.